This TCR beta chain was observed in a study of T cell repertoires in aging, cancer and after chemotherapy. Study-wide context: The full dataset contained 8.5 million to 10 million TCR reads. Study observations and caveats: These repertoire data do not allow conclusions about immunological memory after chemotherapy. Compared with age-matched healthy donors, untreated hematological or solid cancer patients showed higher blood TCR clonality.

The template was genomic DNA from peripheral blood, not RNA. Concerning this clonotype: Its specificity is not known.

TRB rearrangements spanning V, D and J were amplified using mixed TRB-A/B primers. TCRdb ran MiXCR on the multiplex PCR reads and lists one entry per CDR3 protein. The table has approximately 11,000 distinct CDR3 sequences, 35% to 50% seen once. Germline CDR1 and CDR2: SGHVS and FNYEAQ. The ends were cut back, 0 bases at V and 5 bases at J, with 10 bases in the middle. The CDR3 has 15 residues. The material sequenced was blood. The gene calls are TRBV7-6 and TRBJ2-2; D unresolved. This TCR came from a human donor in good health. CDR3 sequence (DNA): TGTGCCAGCAGCTTAGCAGGGTCTCAGACCGGGGAGCTGTTTTTT. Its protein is CASSLAGSQTGELFF.